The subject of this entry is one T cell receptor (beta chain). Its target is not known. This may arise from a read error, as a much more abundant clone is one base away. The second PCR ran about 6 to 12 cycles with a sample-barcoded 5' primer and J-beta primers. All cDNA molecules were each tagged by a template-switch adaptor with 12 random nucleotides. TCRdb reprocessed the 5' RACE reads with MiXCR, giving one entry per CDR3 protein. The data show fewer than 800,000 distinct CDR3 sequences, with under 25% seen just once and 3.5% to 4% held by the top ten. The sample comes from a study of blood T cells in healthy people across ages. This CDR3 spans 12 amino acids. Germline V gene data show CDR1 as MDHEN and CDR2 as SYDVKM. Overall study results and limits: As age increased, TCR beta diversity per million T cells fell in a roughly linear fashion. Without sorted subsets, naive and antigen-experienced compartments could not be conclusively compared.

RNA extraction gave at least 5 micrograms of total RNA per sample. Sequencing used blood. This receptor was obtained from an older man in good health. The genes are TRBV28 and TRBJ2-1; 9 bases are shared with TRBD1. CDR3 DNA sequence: TGTGCCAGCAGTACAGGGGGCAATGAGCGGTTCTTC. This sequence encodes CASSTGGNERFF.